This note documents a single T cell receptor (beta chain) sequence. Its antigen is unknown. Base quality data are lacking; no much larger clone is found one base away. Unstimulated Tregs (CD4+CD25+CD127-), CD4+ non-Tregs (CD4+CD25-), CD4 and CD8 cells were FACS-sorted from thawed PBMCs. Blood from healthy controls was obtained either from healthy volunteers or as purchased buffy coats. Healthy control blood was processed by Ficoll density gradient to PBMCs and cryopreserved; patient PBMCs were collected before and after transplant. The sample is drawn from a study of Tregs in tolerant kidney transplant recipients (dated by TCRdb to between 2017 and 2020). In the study overall: Before combined kidney and bone marrow transplantation, this study identified donor-specific regulatory T cells using TCRbeta sequencing and then followed those same cells after transplant. In a few healthy controls, several methods of expanding Tregs specific for an allogeneic donor were compared by TCRbeta repertoire sequencing. On the study overall, not on this receptor specifically: Biological reproducibility was not directly assessed, although technical replication error appeared to be minimal. The study was constrained by small patient numbers, and validation of the findings is required in larger populations and under other immunosuppression protocols. The most biologically relevant and donor-specific TCRbeta repertoire appeared to be identified by expanding Tregs with activated donor B cells.

For TCRbeta CDR3 sequencing, genomic DNA was extracted from sorted cells using the QIAGEN DNeasy Blood and Tissue Kit. High-throughput TCRbeta CDR3 sequencing, which included PCR amplification with bias correction and internal controls, was done commercially through immunoSEQ. The paper's data handling went like this. A unique productive TCRbeta sequence was defined by the CDR3 nucleotide sequence when primers matched, and otherwise by the CDR3 amino acid sequence together with the Vbeta and Jbeta genes. Sorting error was corrected by removing sequences shared between sorted populations at a frequency ratio of 2:1 or less, and the remaining shared sequences were assigned to the higher population. Sequences were defined as donor-reactive when expanded at least 5-fold in CFSE-low cells versus unstimulated cells and present at a frequency of at least 0.01% in CFSE-low cells. Repertoire divergence was quantified by Jensen-Shannon divergence using the top 100 TCRbeta sequences ranked by frequency. For any sample with multiple sequencing runs, sorting error was corrected in each run separately before the runs were pooled. The source is immuneACCESS, and TCRdb retained only in-frame sequences with V and J called. Part of the clones is not carried over; for the studies checked, unresolved V genes explain less than half of this, and the remainder is unexplained. V and J calls and clone size are as listed in that table; D and trimming were resolved from the DNA. The sample records about 240,000 clones, about 80% of which are singletons. About 0.64% of the sample is held by the ten biggest clonotypes.

For CDR1 and CDR2, the germline V gene (reference sequence) lists SGHNT and YYREEE. The CDR3 contains 15 residues, cysteine and phenylalanine counted. Only the CDR3 part of the read is kept: 45 bases, read in frame from the first base. The junction shows trimming of 4 bases on V and 7 bases on J, and the gene matches do not reach 9 bases of it. The clonotype comes from a human donor in good health. Sequencing was performed on CD4+ T cells from blood. The chain employs TRBV5-4 and TRBJ2-2; the junction holds 8 bases that match TRBD1. The nucleotides are TGTGCCAGCAGCCCCCCCGGACAGGGTATCGGGGAGCTGTTTTTT. Its translation is CASSPPGQGIGELFF.